Each of the 3 T cell receptor beta chains below was sequenced from the same sample in a study of shared T cell receptors in the human thymus. Profiling relied on immunoSEQ multiplex PCR, and the TCRdb table lists in-frame clones only, not all of them. The sample lists 550,000 to 800,000 clones, 80% to 90% occurring once. The sample was also linked to a second study, of human thymus T cells.

The sequenced sample consisted of thymocytes. All receptors derive from a girl less than two years old with a congenital heart defect.

This clone was seen only a few times. This chain links TRBV9 with TRBJ2-2; 7 nucleotides match TRBD1. Unmatched junction bases numbered 6, after V lost 4 bases and J lost 6 bases. CDR1 SGDLS and CDR2 YYNGEE come from the germline V gene. This CDR3 contains 14 residues. The CDR3: CASSTPQGAGELFF. DNA for the CDR3: TGTGCCAGCAGCACCCCCCAGGGGGCCGGGGAGCTGTTTTTT.

The table lists this clone with a count of one. The V gene is TRBV4-1, the J gene TRBJ1-2, with 7 bases identical to TRBD1. The J segment lost 8 bases and the V segment lost 4 bases, leaving 19 bases of the junction unmatched. The CDR3 length is 17 residues. Germline CDR1 reads MGHRA; CDR2 reads YSYEKL. The CDR3 reads CASSLPAFPRGVTGYTF. CDR3 nucleotides: TGCGCCAGCAGCCTCCCAGCCTTTCCCAGGGGGGTAACGGGCTACACCTTC.

V is TRBV7-9 and J is TRBJ2-1; D uncertain. CDR1 and CDR2 (germline): SEHNR, FQNEAQ (reference sequence). There are 14 residues in the CDR3. V lost 4 bases and J 0 bases, leaving 7 bases between the germline ends. CDR3 coding DNA: TGTGCCAGCAGCTCGGCGGCCTCCTACAATGAGCAGTTCTTC. Translating it yields CASSSAASYNEQFF.